This is a list of T cell receptor beta chains from one sample in a study of control samples from healthy donors and cancer patients. The table came from immunoSEQ multiplex PCR; TCRdb's copy has only in-frame clones and leaves some out. The table shows about 110,000 clones, with about 80% occurring only once. The sample consisted of blood. Source of these receptors: a man between 18 and 35 years old in good health. Each CDR3 is given with its conserved first and last residue. D genes are given only for firm matches. Rows may omit the clone size; those that give it use once, few, many or a size class.

14 | . | TRBJ1-5 | . | TRBV9 | CASSRGASNQPQHF | TGTGCCAGCAGCCGGGGGGCTAGCAATCAGCCCCAGCATTTT
15 | few | TRBJ2-2 | . | TRBV30 | CAWSVLPGVAGELFF | TGTGCCTGGAGTGTACTCCCCGGGGTAGCCGGGGAGCTGTTTTTT
15 | . | TRBJ2-1 | . | TRBV9 | CASSVGPFENNEQFF | TGTGCCAGCAGCGTAGGGCCTTTTGAGAACAATGAGCAGTTCTTC
15 | . | TRBJ2-7 | . | TRBV9 | CASSVGESIGYEQYF | TGTGCCAGCAGCGTAGGTGAGTCCATCGGCTACGAGCAGTACTTC
16 | . | TRBJ2-5 | . | TRBV5-1 | CASSLIWSTGQETQYF | TGCGCCAGCAGCTTGATATGGTCGACAGGCCAAGAGACCCAGTACTTC
17 | . | TRBJ1-2 | . | TRBV29-1 | CSAHYPSGTGVSYGYTF | TGCAGCGCACACTACCCTTCCGGGACCGGAGTGTCTTATGGCTACACCTTC
15 | . | TRBJ2-6 | . | TRBV28 | CASSALYSGANVLTF | TGTGCCAGCAGTGCCCTATATTCTGGGGCCAACGTCCTGACTTTC
15 | . | TRBJ1-5 | . | TRBV11-2 | CASSLMSGSDQPQHF | TGTGCCAGCAGCTTAATGTCAGGGAGTGATCAGCCCCAGCATTTT
13 | . | TRBJ1-2 | TRBD1 | TRBV6-5 | CASRNRGEVGYTF | TGTGCCAGCAGGAACAGGGGTGAGGTTGGCTACACCTTC
13 | . | TRBJ1-1 | . | TRBV5-8 | CASSPWGGTEAFF | TGTGCCAGCAGCCCCTGGGGGGGTACTGAAGCTTTCTTT
15 | . | TRBJ1-2 | . | TRBV2 | CASSLTARGTEGYTF | TGTGCCAGCAGCCTCACAGCCAGGGGTACGGAGGGCTACACCTTC
13 | few | TRBJ1-3 | TRBD1 | TRBV2 | CASRGQGGNTIYF | TGTGCCAGCAGGGGACAGGGTGGAAACACCATATATTTT
13 | . | TRBJ1-1 | . | TRBV24-1 | CATSERFRARAFF | TGTGCCACCAGTGAGCGCTTCAGGGCTCGCGCTTTCTTT
13 | . | TRBJ2-4 | . | TRBV27 | CASSRMAKNIQYF | TGTGCCAGCAGTCGGATGGCCAAAAACATTCAGTACTTC
19 | . | TRBJ2-6 | . | TRBV15 | CATSRVIGQLPSGANVLTF | TGTGCCACCAGCAGAGTGATAGGACAGTTGCCCTCTGGGGCCAACGTCCTGACTTTC
16 | . | TRBJ1-1 | TRBD1 | TRBV5-6 | CASSLWDRAASTEAFF | TGTGCCAGCAGCTTGTGGGACAGGGCAGCAAGCACTGAAGCTTTCTTT
15 | few | TRBJ1-1 | TRBD1 | TRBV27 | CASSLFPGGASEAFF | TGTGCCAGCAGTTTATTCCCAGGGGGCGCATCTGAAGCTTTCTTT
12 | . | TRBJ2-5 | . | TRBV9 | CASSQDQETQYF | TGTGCCAGCAGCCAAGACCAAGAGACCCAGTACTTC
16 | once | TRBJ1-4 | . | TRBV11-2 | CASSLSLPGSHEKLFF | TGTGCCAGCAGCTTGTCCCTGCCGGGCTCACATGAAAAACTGTTTTTT
13 | . | TRBJ1-2 | TRBD1 | TRBV5-1 | CASSWTGGDGYTF | TGCGCCAGCAGCTGGACAGGGGGCGATGGCTACACCTTC
17 | . | TRBJ2-7 | TRBD1 | TRBV11-2 | CASSLGRTGTVAYEQYF | TGTGCCAGCAGCTTAGGCAGAACCGGGACAGTAGCCTACGAGCAGTACTTC
13 | many | TRBJ2-5 | TRBD1 | TRBV6-6 | CASSSGTGPTQYF | TGTGCCAGCAGTTCCGGGACAGGGCCGACCCAGTACTTC
17 | . | TRBJ1-2 | TRBD1 | TRBV14 | CASSQQGDVPGGIGYTF | TGTGCCAGCAGCCAGCAGGGGGACGTCCCGGGGGGCATTGGCTACACCTTC
14 | . | TRBJ1-2 | . | TRBV6-5 | CASRSPSELYGYTF | TGTGCCAGCAGGTCCCCGAGCGAACTATATGGCTACACCTTC
15 | . | TRBJ1-2 | . | TRBV13 | CASSPSGKSNYGYTF | TGTGCCAGCAGCCCGTCGGGAAAAAGTAACTATGGCTACACCTTC
17 | . | TRBJ1-6 | TRBD1 | TRBV5-5 | CASSLLTGSSYNSPLHF | TGTGCCAGCAGCTTGCTGACAGGGAGCTCCTATAATTCACCCCTCCACTTT
14 | many | TRBJ2-7 | TRBD2 | TRBV3-1/TRBV3-2 | CASSGLAGAYEQYF | TGTGCCAGCAGCGGACTAGCGGGTGCCTACGAGCAGTACTTC
17 | . | TRBJ2-7 | . | TRBV28 | CASSSPTTGGGWYEQYF | TGTGCCAGCAGTTCCCCAACTACAGGGGGGGGGTGGTACGAGCAGTACTTC
18 | few | TRBJ2-3 | TRBD2 | TRBV3-1/TRBV3-2 | CASSQGGGVAGGPDTQYF | TGTGCCAGCAGCCAAGGAGGCGGGGTAGCGGGGGGCCCAGATACGCAGTATTTT
13 | few | TRBJ2-2 | . | TRBV7-7 | CASSLEGDGELFF | TGTGCCAGCAGCTTAGAAGGTGACGGGGAGCTGTTTTTT
14 | . | TRBJ2-2 | . | TRBV7-2 | CASSLTDSTGELFF | TGTGCCAGCAGCCTAACTGACAGCACCGGGGAGCTGTTTTTT
16 | . | TRBJ1-3 | . | TRBV5-6 | CASSLDRYSSGNTIYF | TGTGCCAGCAGCTTAGACAGGTATAGCTCTGGAAACACCATATATTTT
13 | . | TRBJ1-1 | TRBD1 | TRBV10-3 | CAISGQGRPEAFF | TGTGCCATCAGCGGACAGGGGAGGCCTGAAGCTTTCTTT
14 | . | TRBJ1-1 | . | TRBV11-3 | CASSLGDMNTEAFF | TGTGCCAGCAGCCTTGGAGACATGAACACTGAAGCTTTCTTC
15 | many | TRBJ1-2 | . | TRBV9 | CASSTQEGAGYGYTF | TGTGCCAGCAGCACCCAAGAAGGGGCGGGCTATGGCTACACCTTC
18 | . | TRBJ2-7 | . | TRBV11-2 | CASSPISRSGARSYEQYF | TGTGCCAGCAGCCCTATATCCCGGTCGGGGGCCCGTTCCTACGAGCAGTACTTC
15 | . | TRBJ2-1 | . | TRBV14 | CASSQDSLLSNEQFF | TGTGCCAGCAGCCAAGATTCACTGCTGAGCAATGAGCAGTTCTTC
15 | few | TRBJ1-5 | TRBD1 | TRBV19 | CASRHTGGAGQPQHF | TGTGCCAGTAGACACACAGGGGGCGCAGGACAGCCCCAGCATTTT
13 | . | TRBJ1-2 | . | TRBV5-6 | CASRPQELYGYTF | TGTGCCAGCAGACCACAGGAACTCTATGGCTACACCTTC
12 | few | TRBJ2-1 | . | TRBV27 | CASSLGKNEQFF | TGTGCCAGCAGTTTGGGGAAGAATGAGCAGTTCTTC
14 | few | TRBJ2-7 | TRBD1 | TRBV11-2 | CASSFGTGTSEQYF | TGTGCCAGCAGCTTTGGGACAGGGACTTCCGAGCAGTACTTC
11 | . | TRBJ2-5 | . | TRBV20-1 | CSAVGGRTQYF | TGCAGTGCGGTGGGTGGGCGGACCCAGTACTTC
16 | . | TRBJ1-2 | . | TRBV24-1 | CATSASGADQSYGYTF | TGTGCCACCAGTGCTTCCGGGGCAGACCAGAGCTATGGCTACACCTTC
15 | . | TRBJ1-1 | TRBD1 | TRBV19 | CASSPRQGYDTEAFF | TGTGCCAGTAGTCCGCGACAGGGGTACGACACTGAAGCTTTCTTT
14 | . | TRBJ2-1 | TRBD1 | TRBV10-3 | CAISKQGSYNEQFF | TGTGCCATCAGTAAACAGGGGTCCTACAATGAGCAGTTCTTC
13 | . | TRBJ2-5 | . | TRBV6-5 | CASSLVGSETQYF | TGTGCCAGCAGCCTCGTTGGGAGTGAGACCCAGTACTTC
13 | . | TRBJ2-7 | . | TRBV5-4 | CASVNPGTYEQYF | TGTGCCAGCGTAAATCCAGGGACCTACGAGCAGTACTTC
15 | few | TRBJ1-6 | TRBD1 | TRBV6-5 | CASSYSQGGNSPLHF | TGTGCCAGCAGTTACTCCCAGGGGGGGAATTCACCCCTCCACTTT
12 | . | TRBJ2-3 | . | TRBV12-3/TRBV12-4 | CASSLFGDTQYF | TGTGCCAGCAGTTTGTTCGGGGATACGCAGTATTTT
13 | once | TRBJ1-1 | . | TRBV7-9 | CASSLSGNTEAFF | TGTGCCAGCAGCTTAAGTGGGAACACTGAAGCTTTCTTT
13 | . | TRBJ2-7 | TRBD1 | TRBV9 | CASSLDRDYEQYF | TGTGCCAGCAGCCTCGACAGGGACTACGAGCAGTACTTC
14 | . | TRBJ1-1 | . | TRBV6-2/TRBV6-3 | CASSYNRRNTEAFF | TGTGCCAGCAGTTACAATAGGCGGAACACTGAAGCTTTCTTT
15 | once | TRBJ1-1 | TRBD1 | TRBV6-5 | CASSPDRGRDTEAFF | TGTGCCAGCAGTCCTGACAGGGGGAGGGACACTGAAGCTTTCTTT
15 | . | TRBJ2-2 | . | TRBV9 | CASSVETPRAGELFF | TGTGCCAGCAGCGTAGAAACCCCCCGGGCCGGGGAGCTGTTTTTT
13 | . | TRBJ2-7 | . | TRBV6-5 | CASSFRDFYEQYF | TGTGCCAGCAGTTTCAGGGACTTCTACGAGCAGTACTTC
14 | . | TRBJ2-7 | TRBD1 | TRBV27 | CASSLGRTGPEQYF | TGTGCCAGCAGTTTAGGCAGGACAGGGCCCGAGCAGTACTTC
14 | . | TRBJ1-2 | . | TRBV2 | CASTRGGQHYGYTF | TGTGCCAGCACGCGGGGAGGGCAGCACTATGGCTACACCTTC
14 | . | TRBJ2-3 | . | TRBV6-2/TRBV6-3 | CASSLSAGTDTQYF | TGTGCCAGCAGTCTAAGCGCCGGCACAGATACGCAGTATTTT
14 | . | TRBJ2-3 | . | TRBV5-5 | CASSFDLATDTQYF | TGTGCCAGCAGCTTTGATCTAGCAACAGATACGCAGTATTTT